The 5 T cell receptor beta chains in this list originate from one sample, sequenced in a study of OX40 agonist ivuxolimab in advanced cancers. Clones were sequenced by immunoSEQ multiplex PCR, and TCRdb holds only the in-frame ones, with some missing. The sample consists of around 50,000 clones, approximately 90% of them appearing once. The source material was CD4+ or CD8+ T cells sorted from blood, sampled in a trial of the OX40 agonist ivuxolimab. These receptor sequences come from an adult with an advanced solid tumor such as melanoma, head and neck, liver or kidney cancer.

The chain carries TRBV9 and TRBJ1-1, with a tentative D call TRBD1 (6 bases). The CDR3 runs 14 residues. Trimming cost V 10 bases and J 3 bases, with 19 bases left between them. CDR1 is SGDLS and CDR2 is YYNGEE in the germline V gene. The CDR3 nucleotides read TGTGCCTCCCAGCGGGGGGCGCGGGACACTGAAGCTTTCTTT. The encoded protein is CASQRGARDTEAFF.

CDR3 sequence reads: CSALLAPTQYF. CDR3 DNA sequence: TGCAGTGCCCTTCTAGCCCCTACGCAGTATTTT. This chain links TRBV20-1 with TRBJ2-3; maybe TRBD2 (5 bases). V was clipped by 6 bases and J by 8 bases, with 12 bases between them. Germline V gives CDR1 DFQATT, CDR2 SNEGSKA (reference sequence). The length of the CDR3 is 11 residues.

The V call is TRBV6-1, the J call TRBJ1-2; D call uncertain. The V gene's germline CDR1 is MNHNS and CDR2 SASEGT. This CDR3 spans 13 amino acids. The V end lost 8 bases, the J end lost 0 bases, and 10 bases lay between the germline ends. CDR3 region: CASSRASNYGYTF. The DNA for the CDR3 is TGTGCCAGCTCCCGGGCCTCTAACTATGGCTACACCTTC.

This sequence joins TRBV27 and TRBJ1-1; no clear D gene. Between the trimmed V and J ends, which lost 3 bases and 1 base, there was a span of 9 bases. This CDR3 is 14 amino acids long. From germline, CDR1 is MNHEY and CDR2 SMNVEV (reference sequence). The CDR3 region is CASSFGGSNTEAFF. The CDR3 DNA reads TGTGCCAGCAGTTTCGGCGGCTCGAACACTGAAGCTTTCTTT.

The J gene is TRBJ2-2, the V gene TRBV11-1, with unresolved D. In germline, CDR1 is SGHAT, CDR2 FQDESV (reference sequence). V was clipped by 5 bases and J by 3 bases, with 7 bases between them. The CDR3 length is 13 residues. CDR3 DNA: TGTGCCAGCAGCGTTGTGTACACCGGGGAGCTGTTTTTT. This codes for CASSVVYTGELFF.